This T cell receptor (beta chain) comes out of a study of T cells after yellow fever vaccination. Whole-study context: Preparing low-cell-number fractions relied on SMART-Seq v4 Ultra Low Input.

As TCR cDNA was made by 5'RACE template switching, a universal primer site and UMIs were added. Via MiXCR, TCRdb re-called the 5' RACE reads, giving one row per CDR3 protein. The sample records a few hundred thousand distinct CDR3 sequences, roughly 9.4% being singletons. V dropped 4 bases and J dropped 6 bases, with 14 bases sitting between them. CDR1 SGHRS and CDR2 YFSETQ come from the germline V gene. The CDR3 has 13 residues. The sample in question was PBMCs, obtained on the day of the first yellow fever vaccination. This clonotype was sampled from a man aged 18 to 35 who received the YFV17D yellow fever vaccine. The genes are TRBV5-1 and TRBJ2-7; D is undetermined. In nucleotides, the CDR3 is TGCGCCAGCAGCCAAGAAAGGGTCGGCGAGCAGTACTTC. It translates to CASSQERVGEQYF.